This T cell receptor beta chain emerged from a study of OX40 agonist ivuxolimab in advanced cancers. V gave up 0 bases and J gave up 9 bases; unmatched junction bases: 11. This CDR3 is 16 amino acids long. Looked up from germline, CDR1 is SGHNT and CDR2 is YYREEE (reference sequence). This clone appeared once. Generated by immunoSEQ multiplex PCR, the TCRdb table keeps only in-frame clones and is missing some. Of approximately 50,000 clones in the sample, about 82% are singletons; the top ten hold about 3.9%. The material sequenced was CD4+ or CD8+ T cells sorted from blood, taken in a trial of the OX40 agonist ivuxolimab. The TCR sequence derives from an adult with an advanced solid tumor such as melanoma, head and neck, liver or kidney cancer. The chain recombines TRBV5-4 with TRBJ1-5; 8 nucleotides agree with TRBD1. As DNA, the CDR3 is TGTGCCAGCAGCTTGGTTTGGCAGGGGGCAACTCGGCCCCAGCATTTT. Encoded protein: CASSLVWQGATRPQHF. Full variable domain (remainder filled in from reference TRBV5-4 and TRBJ1-5): ETGVTQSPTHLIKTRGQQVTLRCSSQSGHNTVSWYQQALGQGPQFIFQYYREEENGRGNFPPRFSGLQFPNYSSELNVNALELDDSALYLCASSLVWQGATRPQHFGDGTRLSIL.